The rows below give T cell receptor beta chains drawn from one sample of a study of vaccination effects on CD4 cells after COVID-19. The protocol was immunoSEQ multiplex PCR, while the TCRdb copy is restricted to in-frame clones and leaves out a portion. Among tens of thousands of clones listed, approximately 68% were seen once. Which antigens these TCRs recognize remains unknown. The specimen comprised CD4+ T cells from PBMCs cultured with HCoV-229E spike peptides, sampled before COVID-19 vaccination. These TCRs come from a human donor who received a COVID-19 vaccine. CDR3s include the opening cysteine and the closing phenylalanine or tryptophan. The D gene is left open where the match is weak. Size is stated for part of the rows, as once, few or many counts, or as a class when the clone is expanded.

j_call: TRBJ1-2; d_call: -; v_call: TRBV2; cdr3_length: 13; clone_size: -; cdr3_nt: TGTGCCAGCAGTCCAGGCACTAACTATGGCTACACCTTC; cdr3_aa: CASSPGTNYGYTF
j_call: TRBJ1-4; d_call: TRBD1; v_call: TRBV6-5; cdr3_length: 14; clone_size: -; cdr3_nt: TGTGCCAGCAGTACAGGGGGAACTAATGAAAAACTGTTTTTT; cdr3_aa: CASSTGGTNEKLFF
j_call: TRBJ1-3; d_call: -; v_call: TRBV5-1; cdr3_length: 17; clone_size: -; cdr3_nt: TGCGCCAGCAGCTCGTTATCAGGGATTGACTCTGGAAACACCATATATTTT; cdr3_aa: CASSSLSGIDSGNTIYF
j_call: TRBJ2-3; d_call: -; v_call: TRBV12-3/TRBV12-4; cdr3_length: 12; clone_size: -; cdr3_nt: TGTGCCAGCAGTTCCAGAGCAGATACGCAGTATTTT; cdr3_aa: CASSSRADTQYF
j_call: TRBJ2-1; d_call: TRBD2; v_call: TRBV9; cdr3_length: 13; clone_size: -; cdr3_nt: TGTGCCAGCAGCGCCGCGGGGGGCTATGAGCAGTTCTTC; cdr3_aa: CASSAAGGYEQFF
j_call: TRBJ1-2; d_call: -; v_call: TRBV27; cdr3_length: 13; clone_size: -; cdr3_nt: TGTGCCAGCAGTTTATCATCCGTCTATGGCTACACCTTC; cdr3_aa: CASSLSSVYGYTF
j_call: TRBJ1-1; d_call: -; v_call: TRBV7-3; cdr3_length: 14; clone_size: -; cdr3_nt: TGTGCCAGCAGCTTATACACCATCAGCGCTGAAGCTTTCTTT; cdr3_aa: CASSLYTISAEAFF
j_call: TRBJ1-2; d_call: TRBD1; v_call: TRBV4-2; cdr3_length: 15; clone_size: once; cdr3_nt: TGTGCCAGCAGCCAAGAACAGGGGGCTAGCTATGGCTACACCTTC; cdr3_aa: CASSQEQGASYGYTF
j_call: TRBJ2-2; d_call: -; v_call: TRBV5-1; cdr3_length: 13; clone_size: few; cdr3_nt: TGCGCCGGCAGCTTGGACAGCACCGGGGAGCTGTTTTTT; cdr3_aa: CAGSLDSTGELFF
j_call: TRBJ1-2; d_call: -; v_call: TRBV6-2/TRBV6-3; cdr3_length: 14; clone_size: -; cdr3_nt: TGTGCCAGCAGTTACCCTCGGGCCCCTTATGGCTACACCTTC; cdr3_aa: CASSYPRAPYGYTF
j_call: TRBJ2-1; d_call: -; v_call: TRBV5-1; cdr3_length: 15; clone_size: -; cdr3_nt: TGCGCCAGCAGCTTTGGGGGAGGTAGAGAGAATGAGCAGTTCTTC; cdr3_aa: CASSFGGGRENEQFF
j_call: TRBJ2-6; d_call: -; v_call: TRBV2; cdr3_length: 17; clone_size: -; cdr3_nt: TGTGCCAGCAGTGGGCAGGGTGTATCTTCTGGGGCCAACGTCCTGACTTTC; cdr3_aa: CASSGQGVSSGANVLTF
j_call: TRBJ2-7; d_call: -; v_call: TRBV4-3; cdr3_length: 13; clone_size: -; cdr3_nt: TGCGCCAGCAGCCCCCAAAGGGGCTACGAGCAGTACTTC; cdr3_aa: CASSPQRGYEQYF
j_call: TRBJ2-5; d_call: -; v_call: TRBV5-1; cdr3_length: 13; clone_size: -; cdr3_nt: TGCGCCAGCAGCAGGACAGAACAAGAGACCCAGTACTTC; cdr3_aa: CASSRTEQETQYF
j_call: TRBJ1-5; d_call: -; v_call: TRBV4-2; cdr3_length: 15; clone_size: few; cdr3_nt: TGTGCCAGCAGCCAAGAGTTCACCCCAAGGCAGCCCCAGCATTTT; cdr3_aa: CASSQEFTPRQPQHF
j_call: TRBJ1-2; d_call: -; v_call: TRBV14; cdr3_length: 13; clone_size: few; cdr3_nt: TGTGCCAGCAGCCAAAGCTCAAACTATGGCTACACCTTC; cdr3_aa: CASSQSSNYGYTF
j_call: TRBJ2-6; d_call: -; v_call: TRBV7-2; cdr3_length: 15; clone_size: few; cdr3_nt: TGTGCCAGCAGCTTGGGTCCGTCTGGGGCCAACGTCCTGACTTTC; cdr3_aa: CASSLGPSGANVLTF
j_call: TRBJ1-1; d_call: -; v_call: TRBV30; cdr3_length: 12; clone_size: few; cdr3_nt: TGTGCCTGGGACCGGGACACAAGAGAAGCTTTCTTT; cdr3_aa: CAWDRDTREAFF
j_call: TRBJ1-3; d_call: TRBD1; v_call: TRBV16; cdr3_length: 17; clone_size: -; cdr3_nt: TGTGCCAGCAGCCAATCGGGACAGGCGTACTCTGGAAACACCATATATTTT; cdr3_aa: CASSQSGQAYSGNTIYF
j_call: TRBJ2-7; d_call: -; v_call: TRBV3-1/TRBV3-2; cdr3_length: 13; clone_size: -; cdr3_nt: TGTGCCAGCAGCCGCGGGTCCTCCTACGAGCAGTACTTC; cdr3_aa: CASSRGSSYEQYF
j_call: TRBJ1-2; d_call: TRBD1; v_call: TRBV7-2; cdr3_length: 12; clone_size: -; cdr3_nt: TGTGCCAGCAGCAGGGGGCGGGATGGCTACACCTTC; cdr3_aa: CASSRGRDGYTF
j_call: TRBJ1-2; d_call: -; v_call: TRBV5-5; cdr3_length: 14; clone_size: -; cdr3_nt: TGTGCCAGCAGCTTGGTCAGCCAGGCCTATGGCTACACCTTC; cdr3_aa: CASSLVSQAYGYTF
j_call: TRBJ1-6; d_call: -; v_call: TRBV7-9; cdr3_length: 17; clone_size: -; cdr3_nt: TGTGCCAGCAGCTTAGAAGGACGCCGCTCCTATAATTCACCCCTCCACTTT; cdr3_aa: CASSLEGRRSYNSPLHF
j_call: TRBJ1-1; d_call: TRBD1; v_call: TRBV6-5; cdr3_length: 16; clone_size: -; cdr3_nt: TGTGCCAGCAGTTACTCCATGGGGAGGGGGCGAACTGAAGCTTTCTTT; cdr3_aa: CASSYSMGRGRTEAFF
j_call: TRBJ2-7; d_call: TRBD2; v_call: TRBV5-5; cdr3_length: 16; clone_size: few; cdr3_nt: TGTGCCAGCAGCTTGGTCGGTAGCGGGGATTACTACGAGCAGTACTTC; cdr3_aa: CASSLVGSGDYYEQYF
j_call: TRBJ2-7; d_call: -; v_call: TRBV11-2; cdr3_length: 15; clone_size: -; cdr3_nt: TGTGCCAGCAGCTTAGTCGGAGGGGGCGGCTACGAGCAGTACTTC; cdr3_aa: CASSLVGGGGYEQYF
j_call: TRBJ2-3; d_call: -; v_call: TRBV15; cdr3_length: 14; clone_size: -; cdr3_nt: TGTGCCACCAGCAAGGAGGGGGCGTCAGATACGCAGTATTTT; cdr3_aa: CATSKEGASDTQYF
j_call: TRBJ2-2; d_call: -; v_call: TRBV19; cdr3_length: 16; clone_size: -; cdr3_nt: TGTGCCAGTAGTATAGAGTACAGGGCGAACACCGGGGAGCTGTTTTTT; cdr3_aa: CASSIEYRANTGELFF
j_call: TRBJ2-7; d_call: -; v_call: TRBV2; cdr3_length: 14; clone_size: few; cdr3_nt: TGTGCCAGCACTTTGGACTCTCACTCCTACGAGCAGTACTTC; cdr3_aa: CASTLDSHSYEQYF
j_call: TRBJ2-2; d_call: -; v_call: TRBV4-1; cdr3_length: 14; clone_size: few; cdr3_nt: TGCGCCAGCAGCCAAGAAACGAACACCGGGGAGCTGTTTTTT; cdr3_aa: CASSQETNTGELFF
j_call: TRBJ1-1; d_call: -; v_call: TRBV27; cdr3_length: 17; clone_size: once; cdr3_nt: TGTGCCAGCAACCGGGGGGGGACATCCTACCGGGGGGCTGAAGCTTTCTTT; cdr3_aa: CASNRGGTSYRGAEAFF
j_call: TRBJ2-3; d_call: -; v_call: TRBV29-1; cdr3_length: 10; clone_size: -; cdr3_nt: TGCAGCGTTGGGGCCGATACGCAGTATTTT; cdr3_aa: CSVGADTQYF
j_call: TRBJ1-4; d_call: -; v_call: TRBV14; cdr3_length: 13; clone_size: -; cdr3_nt: TGTGCCAGCAGCCAAGTGGGAGGTGAAAAACTGTTTTTT; cdr3_aa: CASSQVGGEKLFF
j_call: TRBJ2-2; d_call: -; v_call: TRBV6-1; cdr3_length: 16; clone_size: -; cdr3_nt: TGTGCCAGCAGTGAAGTAGGGGTAGGGGGGACCGGGGAGCTGTTTTTT; cdr3_aa: CASSEVGVGGTGELFF
j_call: TRBJ1-3; d_call: -; v_call: TRBV12-3/TRBV12-4; cdr3_length: 12; clone_size: medium-sized; cdr3_nt: TGTGCCGGGCGGGGGGCTGGAAACACCATATATTTT; cdr3_aa: CAGRGAGNTIYF
j_call: TRBJ2-4; d_call: -; v_call: TRBV5-1; cdr3_length: 14; clone_size: -; cdr3_nt: TGCGCCAGCAGCTTGGACAGGCTAAAAAACATTCAGTACTTC; cdr3_aa: CASSLDRLKNIQYF
j_call: TRBJ1-2; d_call: TRBD1; v_call: TRBV24-1; cdr3_length: 13; clone_size: -; cdr3_nt: TGTGCCACCAGTGGGACAGGTAGAGGTGGCTACACCTTC; cdr3_aa: CATSGTGRGGYTF
j_call: TRBJ2-2; d_call: -; v_call: TRBV2; cdr3_length: 15; clone_size: few; cdr3_nt: TGTGCCAGCAAAGGAACAGCGGAGAACACCGGGGAGCTGTTTTTT; cdr3_aa: CASKGTAENTGELFF
j_call: TRBJ2-2; d_call: TRBD2; v_call: TRBV2; cdr3_length: 16; clone_size: -; cdr3_nt: TGTGCCAGCAGAGGAGCGGGGGCCTTAAACACCGGGGAGCTGTTTTTT; cdr3_aa: CASRGAGALNTGELFF
j_call: TRBJ2-1; d_call: TRBD1; v_call: TRBV11-3; cdr3_length: 15; clone_size: -; cdr3_nt: TGTGCCAGCAGCCCAGGGACAGGGTTCGGCAATGAGCAGTTCTTC; cdr3_aa: CASSPGTGFGNEQFF
j_call: TRBJ2-7; d_call: -; v_call: TRBV6-5; cdr3_length: 12; clone_size: -; cdr3_nt: TGTGCCAGCAGCCCCCGGCGTAGCGAGCAGTACTTC; cdr3_aa: CASSPRRSEQYF
j_call: TRBJ1-3; d_call: -; v_call: TRBV6-5; cdr3_length: 15; clone_size: -; cdr3_nt: TGTGCCAGCAGTAAGGACCCCTACTCTGGAAACACCATATATTTT; cdr3_aa: CASSKDPYSGNTIYF
j_call: TRBJ1-2; d_call: TRBD1; v_call: TRBV12-3/TRBV12-4; cdr3_length: 11; clone_size: once; cdr3_nt: TGTGCCAGCAGTCTAGGACAGGGGCTTACCTTC; cdr3_aa: CASSLGQGLTF
j_call: TRBJ2-1; d_call: TRBD2; v_call: TRBV19; cdr3_length: 15; clone_size: -; cdr3_nt: TGTGCCAGTAGTATTATAGCGGGAGTTTACAATGAGCAGTTCTTC; cdr3_aa: CASSIIAGVYNEQFF
j_call: TRBJ2-1; d_call: -; v_call: TRBV29-1; cdr3_length: 14; clone_size: -; cdr3_nt: TGCAGCGTTGGCGACCTAACCTCCTACAATGAGCAGTTCTTC; cdr3_aa: CSVGDLTSYNEQFF